Shown below are 9 T cell receptor beta chains from a single sample sequenced in a study of blood T cell repertoires in COVID-19. Using immunoSEQ multiplex PCR, the repertoire was profiled, and TCRdb retains in-frame clones only, with some absent. The data show roughly 200,000 clones, roughly 86% seen once. The specimen was peripheral blood. The source is a woman between 50 and 59 years old with COVID-19, enrolled during active disease.

V is TRBV27 and J is TRBJ2-1; unclear D gene. The CDR3 is 17 amino acids. The germline V and J ends were trimmed by 2 bases and 0 bases, with 14 bases remaining between them. The germline V gene has CDR1 MNHEY and CDR2 SMNVEV (reference sequence). In nucleotides, the CDR3 is TGTGCCAGCAGTTTAAAATTTCCGAGTGCCTCCTACAATGAGCAGTTCTTC. Residues: CASSLKFPSASYNEQFF.

The table lists this clone with a count of one. V usage is TRBV19 and J usage is TRBJ1-5; 10 bases agree with TRBD1. Looked up from germline, CDR1 is LNHDA and CDR2 is SQIVND (reference sequence). This CDR3 has 17 residues. Trimming removed 7 bases from V and 6 bases from J; junction bases left unmatched: 15. CDR3 coding DNA: TGTGCCAGTACCCTGATAATGGGACAGGGGAAGATTCAGCCCCAGCATTTT. Amino acid sequence: CASTLIMGQGKIQPQHF.

This clone was picked up one time. The rearrangement joins TRBV2 to TRBJ1-4; D not certain. Germline values: CDR1 SNHLY, CDR2 FYNNEI. V was trimmed by 4 bases and J by 8 bases, leaving 17 bases between them. The CDR3 spans 15 residues. CDR3 protein: CASSGTTSGAEKLFF. The CDR3 coding sequence is TGTGCCAGCAGTGGAACCACCTCCGGTGCAGAAAAACTGTTTTTT.

This clone was found once. V is TRBV29-1 and J is TRBJ1-2; weak D call: TRBD1 (6 bases). The CDR3 is made up of 10 amino acids. CDR1 is SQVTM, CDR2 ANQGSEA, per germline. Trimming shortened V by 4 bases and J by 7 bases, and 7 bases separated the two germline ends. The CDR3 spells CSVAGAGYTF. The CDR3, as DNA: TGCAGCGTTGCAGGGGCTGGCTACACCTTC. Combining the CDR3 with reference TRBV29-1 and TRBJ1-2 gives the whole variable domain SAVISQKPSRDICQRGTSLTIQCQVDSQVTMMFWYRQQPGQSLTLIATANQGSEATYESGFVIDKFPISRPNLTFSTLTVSNMSPEDSSIYLCSVAGAGYTFGSGTRLTVV.

The chain joins TRBV18 to TRBJ1-2, with a tentative D call TRBD1 (6 bases). The CDR3 contains 16 residues. CDR1 is KGHSH, CDR2 LQKENI, per germline. Trimming pared 4 bases from V and 1 base from J, leaving 16 bases between. CDR3 nucleotide sequence: TGTGCCAGCTCACACGAACCAGGACAGATTAACTATGGCTACACCTTC. This sequence encodes CASSHEPGQINYGYTF.

The CDR3 loop is CASSRQGRVESPLHF. As DNA, the CDR3 is TGTGCCAGCAGCCGCCAGGGGCGGGTAGAATCACCCCTCCACTTT. V and J are TRBV3-1 (or the pseudogene TRBV3-2) and TRBJ1-6; possibly TRBD1 for D (6 bases). Trimming removed 4 bases at V and 10 bases at J, with 17 bases between. CDR3 length equals 15 residues. Per the germline V gene, CDR1 is LGHDT and CDR2 is YNNKEL (reference sequence).

The chain couples TRBV4-3 to TRBJ1-1; tentative D call: TRBD1 (5 bases). The CDR3 totals 15 residues. Germline lookup yields CDR1 LGHNA and CDR2 YSLEER. The germline V and J ends were trimmed by 1 base and 1 base, with 10 bases remaining between them. The CDR3 loop reads CASSQAPGKNTEAFF. The CDR3, as DNA: TGCGCCAGCAGCCAAGCCCCAGGGAAGAACACTGAAGCTTTCTTT.

This chain uses TRBV4-1 with TRBJ1-2; D not resolved. There are 14 residues in the CDR3. Trimming removed 2 bases from V and 4 bases from J, with 11 bases in between. Germline CDR1 MGHRA, CDR2 YSYEKL. Here the CDR3 reads CASSQRGFSYGYTF. For the CDR3, the DNA is TGCGCCAGCAGCCAACGGGGTTTTAGCTATGGCTACACCTTC.

This clone was found once. This chain connects TRBV19 to TRBJ2-1, with 8 bases fitting TRBD1. Germline values: CDR1 LNHDA, CDR2 SQIVND (reference sequence). CDR3 length: 15 amino acids. V lost 5 bases to trimming and J lost 7 bases; unmatched junction nucleotides: 10. The CDR3 here is CASSDSDRGKNEQFF. The CDR3 nucleotides read TGTGCCAGTAGTGATTCAGACAGGGGAAAAAATGAGCAGTTCTTC.